These T cell receptor beta chains were read from a single sample in a study of T cells in Graves' hyperthyroidism and ophthalmopathy. One entry per CDR3 protein results from TCRdb running MiXCR on the multiplex PCR reads. The data show around 620,000 distinct CDR3 sequences, around 42% seen once. The sequenced material came from peripheral blood or thyroid tissue (not recorded which). The receptors come from an adult woman with Graves' disease, either hyperthyroidism or ophthalmopathy (not recorded which). Both conserved end residues are part of each CDR3. D genes are given only for firm matches. Size is stated for part of the rows, as once, few or many counts, or as a class when the clone is expanded.

V gene	J gene	CDR3 length	clone size	D gene	CDR3 protein	CDR3 DNA
TRBV3-1	TRBJ2-7	16	few	-	CASSHKRTRGTYEQYF	TGTGCCAGCAGCCATAAAAGGACAAGGGGTACCTACGAGCAGTACTTC
TRBV29-1	TRBJ2-7	14	few	-	CSVFSPPDNYEQYF	TGCAGCGTTTTCTCCCCCCCGGACAACTACGAGCAGTACTTC
TRBV5-1	TRBJ2-7	15	many	TRBD1	CASRPGTGESYEQYF	TGCGCCAGCAGGCCCGGGACAGGGGAGTCCTACGAGCAGTACTTC
TRBV20-1	TRBJ1-2	12	many	-	CSASGQFYGYTF	TGCAGTGCTTCCGGACAGTTCTATGGCTACACCTTC
TRBV2	TRBJ2-1	16	-	TRBD2	CASSEVLGLSGNEQFF	TGTGCCAGCAGTGAAGTGTTGGGACTAAGTGGTAATGAGCAGTTCTTC
TRBV20-1	TRBJ2-2	12	-	-	CSARGWTGELFF	TGCAGTGCTAGAGGGTGGACAGGGGAGCTGTTTTTT
TRBV13	TRBJ1-1	12	few	-	CASSLGISEAFF	TGTGCCAGCAGCTTAGGGATATCTGAAGCTTTCTTT
TRBV19	TRBJ1-5	15	many	-	CASRATLRDNQPQHF	TGTGCCAGTAGGGCAACCCTTAGGGACAATCAGCCCCAGCATTTT
TRBV11-2	TRBJ2-7	13	many	-	CASRLASSYEQYF	TGTGCCAGCAGACTCGCAAGCTCCTACGAGCAGTACTTC
TRBV7-8	TRBJ2-1	16	-	TRBD1	CASSPFTGVSTMKQFF	TGTGCCAGCAGCCCATTTACAGGGGTTTCTACAATGAAGCAGTTCTTC
TRBV19	TRBJ1-5	12	many	-	CASSIGNQPQHF	TGTGCCAGTAGTATAGGCAATCAGCCCCAGCATTTT
TRBV7-9	TRBJ1-5	14	-	-	CASSQGSSNQPQHF	TGTGCCAGCAGCCAAGGGAGTAGCAATCAGCCCCAGCATTTT
TRBV6-5	TRBJ2-7	9	many	-	CARIYEQYF	TGTGCCAGGATCTACGAGCAGTACTTC
TRBV2	TRBJ1-6	14	-	-	CASSVVPDNSPLHF	TGTGCCAGCAGCGTAGTCCCCGATAATTCACCCCTCCACTTT
TRBV2	TRBJ2-2	10	-	-	CASGSRELFF	TGTGCCAGCGGAAGTCGGGAGCTGTTTTTT
TRBV5-1	TRBJ1-6	14	-	-	CASSFDPGNSPLHF	TGCGCCAGCAGCTTCGATCCTGGGAATTCACCCCTCCACTTT
TRBV28	TRBJ1-5	11	few	-	CASSLTKPQHF	TGTGCCAGCAGTTTAACGAAGCCCCAGCATTTT
TRBV5-1	TRBJ2-7	15	many	TRBD2	CASSAGASGPYEQYF	TGCGCCAGCAGCGCTGGGGCTAGCGGGCCCTACGAGCAGTACTTC
TRBV7-2	TRBJ1-5	16	-	-	CASSLDGGMWNQPQHF	TGTGCCAGCAGCTTAGATGGGGGTATGTGGAATCAGCCCCAGCATTTT
TRBV10-2	TRBJ2-2	16	-	TRBD1	CASSERTGTNTGELFF	TGCGCCAGCAGTGAGAGGACAGGGACGAACACCGGGGAGCTGTTTTTT
TRBV29-1	TRBJ2-7	13	few	TRBD2	CSVASGSRYEQYF	TGCAGCGTTGCTAGCGGGAGCCGCTACGAGCAGTACTTC
TRBV11-2	TRBJ2-2	13	once	-	CASSPIGTGELFF	TGTGCCAGCAGCCCGATCGGCACCGGGGAGCTGTTTTTT
TRBV2	TRBJ2-2	17	-	-	CASSGTVGGGGTGELFF	TGTGCCAGCAGCGGGACGGTTGGTGGAGGGGGCACCGGGGAGCTGTTTTTT
TRBV2	TRBJ2-2	14	once	-	CASSEGTVTGELFF	TGTGCCAGCAGTGAGGGGACTGTCACCGGGGAGCTGTTTTTT
TRBV7-9	TRBJ1-4	15	-	-	CASSASGTTNEKLFF	TGTGCCAGCAGTGCCTCCGGGACGACTAATGAAAAACTGTTTTTT
TRBV2	TRBJ1-6	13	-	-	CASLGSPYEPLHF	TGTGCCAGCCTCGGCAGCCCTTATGAACCCCTCCACTTT
TRBV19	TRBJ1-2	12	many	-	CASSTSRGGYTF	TGTGCCAGTAGTACCAGCCGCGGAGGCTACACCTTC
TRBV4-1	TRBJ2-7	13	few	-	CASSQEGAPGQYF	TGCGCCAGCAGCCAAGAGGGGGCCCCGGGGCAGTACTTC
TRBV7-9	TRBJ2-5	15	many	-	CASSPPGPPGETQYF	TGTGCCAGCAGCCCTCCCGGCCCCCCGGGGGAGACCCAGTACTTC
TRBV2	TRBJ1-1	14	-	TRBD1	CACSMGQGNTEAFF	TGTGCCTGTAGTATGGGACAGGGAAACACTGAAGCTTTCTTT
TRBV13	TRBJ1-5	13	-	-	CASSLLTVQPQHF	TGTGCCAGCAGTTTATTAACGGTTCAGCCCCAGCATTTT
TRBV29-1	TRBJ2-7	13	-	TRBD2	CSVTSESSYEQYF	TGCAGCGTTACTAGCGAGAGCTCCTACGAGCAGTACTTC
TRBV7-2	TRBJ1-2	16	-	TRBD1	CASSKPRQGLSYGYTF	TGTGCCAGCAGCAAACCTCGACAGGGACTTTCCTATGGCTACACCTTC
TRBV25-1	TRBJ1-1	18	few	-	CASSECVGIIRKNTEAFF	TGTGCCAGCAGTGAATGCGTCGGTATAATTAGAAAGAACACTGAAGCTTTCTTT
TRBV29-1	TRBJ2-5	14	once	-	CSVLENWGGETQYF	TGCAGCGTTCTAGAAAATTGGGGCGGGGAGACCCAGTACTTC
TRBV9	TRBJ1-6	13	once	-	CASSVGDNSPLHF	TGTGCCAGCAGCGTTGGAGATAATTCACCCCTCCACTTT
TRBV27	TRBJ2-7	13	-	-	CASSLTRIYEQYF	TGTGCCAGCAGTTTGACCAGAATCTACGAGCAGTACTTC
TRBV6-2/TRBV6-3	TRBJ2-7	16	many	TRBD2	CASRYAGVAGAYEQYF	TGTGCCAGCAGGTACGCGGGGGTAGCGGGAGCCTACGAGCAGTACTTC
TRBV27	TRBJ2-2	13	many	-	CASSFLNTGELFF	TGTGCCAGCAGTTTTCTGAACACCGGGGAGCTGTTTTTT
TRBV28	TRBJ2-7	15	-	-	CASSRPPDSSYEQYF	TGTGCCAGCAGTCGACCCCCGGACAGTTCCTACGAGCAGTACTTC
TRBV10-2	TRBJ1-3	14	many	TRBD1	CASRQGISGNTIYF	TGCGCCAGCCGACAGGGAATCTCTGGAAACACCATATATTTT
TRBV7-2	TRBJ1-2	15	many	-	CASSRLVTANYGYTF	TGTGCCAGCAGCCGACTCGTTACAGCTAACTATGGCTACACCTTC
TRBV24-1	TRBJ1-5	14	few	-	CATSEARVFQPQHF	TGTGCCACCAGTGAGGCCAGGGTATTCCAGCCCCAGCATTTT
TRBV4-2	TRBJ2-7	13	many	TRBD2	CASSPGGTYEQYF	TGCGCCAGCAGCCCGGGAGGAACCTACGAGCAGTACTTC
TRBV10-3	TRBJ1-5	13	-	-	CAPTGTTNQPQHF	TGTGCTCCAACCGGGACAACAAATCAGCCCCAGCATTTT
TRBV11-2	TRBJ1-2	15	many	-	CASSSPTGPNHGYTF	TGTGCCAGCAGCTCGCCGACCGGGCCCAACCATGGCTACACCTTC
TRBV29-1	TRBJ2-5	13	-	-	CSVTGGYQETQYF	TGCAGCGTTACTGGGGGATACCAAGAGACCCAGTACTTC
TRBV5-1	TRBJ2-7	16	-	TRBD1	CASSLVADRVNYEQYF	TGCGCCAGCAGCTTGGTGGCGGACAGGGTCAACTACGAGCAGTACTTC
TRBV7-3	TRBJ2-2	14	many	-	CASSSIRDTGELFF	TGTGCCAGCAGCTCAATACGGGACACCGGGGAGCTGTTTTTT
TRBV6-1	TRBJ1-5	14	many	TRBD1	CASRHRQGRQPQHF	TGTGCCAGCAGACATAGACAGGGTCGGCAGCCCCAGCATTTT
TRBV28	TRBJ2-7	15	-	-	CASSLIGGQAYEQYF	TGTGCCAGCAGTTTAATCGGCGGGCAAGCCTACGAGCAGTACTTC
TRBV29-1	TRBJ1-1	15	once	TRBD1	CSVVSRRTGNTEAFF	TGCAGCGTTGTTTCTAGAAGGACAGGCAACACTGAAGCTTTCTTT
TRBV11-2	TRBJ2-5	16	many	-	CASTPFKDSRQETQYF	TGTGCCAGCACGCCTTTCAAGGATTCCCGGCAAGAGACCCAGTACTTC
TRBV5-1	TRBJ1-2	13	many	-	CASSPQGMTGYTF	TGCGCCAGCAGCCCACAGGGCATGACGGGCTACACCTTC